One sample yielded the 15 T cell receptor beta chains listed below, sequenced in a study of T-cell memory formation after mild COVID-19. TCRdb itself ran the 5' RACE reads through MiXCR, one entry per CDR3 protein. This sample carries roughly 99,000 distinct CDR3 sequences, under 15% of them seen once, and the ten largest clones take 39%. Input material: PBMCs or a T cell subset sorted from them (not recorded which). The source of these receptors is a man aged 18 to 35 who had mild COVID-19 (a few samples of this study predate the infection). Cell type and time point are not known.

This clonotype showed up many times. This rearrangement joins TRBV4-3 to TRBJ2-1; 8 nucleotides line up with TRBD2. This CDR3 has 16 residues. V trimming: 0 bases; J trimming: 1 base; junction bases outside the gene matches: 2. Germline-derived CDR1 and CDR2 are LGHNA and YSLEER. CDR3 sequence reads: CASSQELAESYNEQFF. The CDR3, as DNA: TGCGCCAGCAGCCAAGAACTAGCGGAATCCTACAATGAGCAGTTCTTC.

This clonotype was counted only a few times. This chain links TRBV5-4 with TRBJ1-1; possibly TRBD1 for D (5 bases). This CDR3 has 13 residues. V was shortened by 7 bases and J by 0 bases, with 10 bases between the two germline ends. Germline CDR1 reads SGHNT; CDR2 reads YYREEE (reference sequence). The DNA of the CDR3 is TGTGCCAGCGGCCCGGGGGTGAACACTGAAGCTTTCTTT. Translation: CASGPGVNTEAFF. Variable domain in full (rest from reference TRBV5-4 and TRBJ1-1): ETGVTQSPTHLIKTRGQQVTLRCSSQSGHNTVSWYQQALGQGPQFIFQYYREEENGRGNFPPRFSGLQFPNYSSELNVNALELDDSALYLCASGPGVNTEAFFGQGTRLTVV.

This clonotype was detected ten times or more. The chain uses TRBV29-1 and TRBJ2-1; TRBD2 matches at 13 bases. The CDR3 has 16 residues. Germline trimming cut 3 bases from V and 5 bases from J; bases unmatched to any gene: 7. CDR1 is SQVTM, CDR2 ANQGSEA, per germline. The CDR3 protein is CSVELGLAGRHNEQFF. The CDR3 DNA follows: TGCAGCGTTGAGCTGGGACTAGCGGGGCGTCACAATGAGCAGTTCTTC.

The chain recombines TRBV9 with TRBJ2-4; D unclear. V lost 2 bases to trimming and J lost 6 bases, with 12 bases between them. There are 14 residues in the CDR3. CDR1 and CDR2 from the germline V gene are SGDLS and YYNGEE. The CDR3 DNA sequence: TGTGCCAGCAGCGTTTTGTCGGACGGAAACATTCAGTACTTC. It yields the protein CASSVLSDGNIQYF. Filled out from reference TRBV9 and TRBJ2-4, the complete variable domain reads DSGVTQTPKHLITATGQRVTLRCSPRSGDLSVYWYQQSLDQGLQFLIQYYNGEERAKGNILERFSAQQFPDLHSELNLSSLELGDSALYFCASSVLSDGNIQYFGAGTRLSVL.

The chain links TRBV6-2 or TRBV6-3 to TRBJ1-4; no firm D call. The CDR3 length is 14 residues. Germline V gene data show CDR1 as MNHEY and CDR2 as SVGEGT. V lost 5 bases, J lost 8 bases, and 15 bases lay in between. The CDR3 bases are TGTGCCAGCAGTCCCGGCTCCGCAATCGAAAAACTGTTTTTT. Translated: CASSPGSAIEKLFF.

The rearrangement joins TRBV5-1 to TRBJ2-7, with 9 bases lining up with TRBD1. V trimming: 4 bases; J trimming: 5 bases; junction bases outside the gene matches: 16. CDR1 and CDR2 from the germline V gene are SGHRS and YFSETQ. This CDR3 spans 17 amino acids. CDR3 in DNA: TGCGCCAGCAGCGCTGGCATCTCCTCGGGACAGGGTGACGAGCAGTACTTC. Protein sequence: CASSAGISSGQGDEQYF.

This clonotype was recorded a few times. This sequence joins TRBV25-1 and TRBJ2-1, with D possibly being TRBD2 (5 bases). Trimming removed 6 bases from V and 3 bases from J, with 6 bases in between. Germline V gene data show CDR1 as MGHDK and CDR2 as SYGVNS. This CDR3 has 12 amino acids. As DNA, the CDR3 is TGTGCCAGCAGGGGAGTCTACAATGAGCAGTTCTTC. Translating gives CASRGVYNEQFF.

This clonotype was picked up a small number of times. This chain connects TRBV12-5 to TRBJ2-7; D remains ambiguous. Germline CDR1 and CDR2: LGHNT and FRNRAP. Between the trimmed V and J ends, which lost 7 bases and 2 bases, there was a span of 15 bases. This CDR3 is 14 amino acids long. The CDR3 nucleotides read TGTGCTAGTGTTCCTCAATCGGAACCCTACGAGCAGTACTTC. This translates into CASVPQSEPYEQYF.

This clonotype came up a few times. The chain carries TRBV27 and TRBJ1-2; no reliable D call. Germline V lookup: CDR1 MNHEY, CDR2 SMNVEV (reference sequence). Trimming removed 5 bases at V and 7 bases at J, with 23 bases between. The CDR3 loop spans 16 amino acids. The CDR3 is CASSGQRSSYIGGYTF. CDR3 sequence (DNA): TGTGCCAGCAGTGGCCAACGAAGCTCTTATATCGGTGGCTACACCTTC.

This clonotype was picked up many times. The chain couples TRBV10-2 to TRBJ2-3; either TRBD1 or TRBD2 may fit D (6 bases each). Per the germline V gene, CDR1 is WSHSY and CDR2 is SAAADI. V lost 3 bases and J 3 bases, leaving 10 bases between the germline ends. The CDR3 runs 14 residues. DNA of the CDR3: TGCGCCAGCAGTGAAGGGGGGCCGACAGATACGCAGTATTTT. Translated, it gives CASSEGGPTDTQYF.

This clonotype was counted only a few times. The chain employs TRBV6-2 or TRBV6-3 and TRBJ2-7, with no clear D. From germline, CDR1 is MNHEY and CDR2 SVGEGT. The CDR3 sequence is 13 residues long. Deletions cut 0 bases from V and 4 bases from J, with 7 bases between. The CDR3 region is CASSYSAFYEQYV. CDR3 nucleotide sequence: TGTGCCAGCAGTTACTCGGCTTTTTACGAGCAGTACGTC.

This clonotype was counted a few times. The rearrangement joins TRBV7-9 to TRBJ2-5; D is uncertain. The germline V and J ends were trimmed by 1 base and 1 base, with 4 bases remaining between them. Germline V gives CDR1 SEHNR, CDR2 FQNEAQ (reference sequence). The CDR3 is 13 residues long. CDR3 sequence: CASSLDPQETQYF. The CDR3 DNA is TGTGCCAGCAGCTTAGACCCCCAAGAGACCCAGTACTTC.

The rearrangement links TRBV6-1 to TRBJ2-7; perhaps TRBD2 as D (5 bases). The V gene lost 10 bases and the J gene lost 0 bases, with 19 bases spanning the gap. There are 15 residues in the CDR3. Germline CDR1 and CDR2: MNHNS and SASEGT. Written as DNA, the CDR3 is TGTGCCACCCGTGAGGGTCCGGGAAGCTCCTACGAGCAGTACTTC. This translates into CATREGPGSSYEQYF.

The chain is built from TRBV10-3 and TRBJ2-5; D is uncertain. Germline V gene sequence: CDR1 ENHRY, CDR2 SYGVKD. The V end lost 2 bases, the J end lost 0 bases, and 10 bases lay between the germline ends. The CDR3 totals 15 residues. The CDR3 region is CAISETQRYQETQYF. The DNA for the CDR3 is TGTGCCATCAGTGAGACTCAGAGGTACCAAGAGACCCAGTACTTC.

Ten or more counts support this clonotype. The chain combines TRBV4-3 with TRBJ2-2, with 8 positions matching TRBD2. Per the germline V gene, CDR1 is LGHNA and CDR2 is YSLEER. The V and J ends lost 0 bases and 4 bases, in that order; junction bases with no gene match: 7. This CDR3 has 17 residues. DNA of the CDR3: TGCGCCAGCAGCCAAGAGTTGCCGGGGGGGTCCACCGGGGAGCTGTTTTTT. Translated, it gives CASSQELPGGSTGELFF.